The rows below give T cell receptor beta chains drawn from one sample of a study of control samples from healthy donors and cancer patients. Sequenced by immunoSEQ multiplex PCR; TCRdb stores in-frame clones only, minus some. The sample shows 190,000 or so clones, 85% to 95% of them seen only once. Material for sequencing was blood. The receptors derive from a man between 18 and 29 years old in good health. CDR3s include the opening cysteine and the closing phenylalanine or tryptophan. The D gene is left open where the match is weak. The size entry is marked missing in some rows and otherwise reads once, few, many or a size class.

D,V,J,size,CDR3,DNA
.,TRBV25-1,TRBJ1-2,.,CASSELGGNYGYTF,TGTGCCAGCAGTGAATTGGGGGGGAACTATGGCTACACCTTC
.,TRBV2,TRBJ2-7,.,CASKARNYEQYF,TGTGCCAGCAAAGCCAGGAACTACGAGCAGTACTTC
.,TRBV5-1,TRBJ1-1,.,CASRRDGEAFF,TGCGCCAGCAGGAGGGACGGCGAAGCTTTCTTT
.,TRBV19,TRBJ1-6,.,CASRRSSGTGASTPLHF,TGTGCCAGTAGACGATCCTCCGGCACGGGGGCTAGTACACCCCTCCACTTT
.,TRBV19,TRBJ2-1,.,CASSPGHQGSNEQFF,TGTGCCAGTAGTCCAGGACACCAGGGGTCCAATGAGCAGTTCTTC
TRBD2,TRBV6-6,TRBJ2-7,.,CASSLAGNSYEQYF,TGTGCCAGCAGTTTAGCGGGTAACTCCTACGAGCAGTACTTC
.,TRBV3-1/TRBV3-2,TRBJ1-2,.,CASSQENYGYTF,TGTGCCAGCAGCCAAGAAAACTATGGCTACACCTTC
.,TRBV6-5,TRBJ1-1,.,CASSSGGTNTEAFF,TGTGCCAGCAGTAGCGGGGGGACGAACACTGAAGCTTTCTTT
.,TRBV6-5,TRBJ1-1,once,CASSAQGLSSTEAFF,TGTGCCAGCAGCGCGCAGGGGTTATCGAGCACTGAAGCTTTCTTT
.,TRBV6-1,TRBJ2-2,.,CASSEFEGWNTGELFF,TGTGCCAGCAGTGAATTCGAGGGTTGGAACACCGGGGAGCTGTTTTTT
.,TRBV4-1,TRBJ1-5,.,CASSLQGYGSNQPQHF,TGCGCCAGCAGCCTCCAGGGTTACGGTAGCAATCAGCCCCAGCATTTT